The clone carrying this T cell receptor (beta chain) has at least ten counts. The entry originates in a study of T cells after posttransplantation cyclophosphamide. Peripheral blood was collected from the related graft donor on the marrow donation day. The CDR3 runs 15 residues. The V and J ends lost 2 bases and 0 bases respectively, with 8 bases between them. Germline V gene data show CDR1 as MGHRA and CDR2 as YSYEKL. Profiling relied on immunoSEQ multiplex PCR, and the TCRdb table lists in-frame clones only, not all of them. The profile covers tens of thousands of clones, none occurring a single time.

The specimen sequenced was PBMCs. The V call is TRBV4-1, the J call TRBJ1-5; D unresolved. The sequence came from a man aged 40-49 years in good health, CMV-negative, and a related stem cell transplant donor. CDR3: CASSQHADSNQPQHF. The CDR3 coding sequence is TGCGCCAGCAGCCAACATGCAGATAGCAATCAGCCCCAGCATTTT.